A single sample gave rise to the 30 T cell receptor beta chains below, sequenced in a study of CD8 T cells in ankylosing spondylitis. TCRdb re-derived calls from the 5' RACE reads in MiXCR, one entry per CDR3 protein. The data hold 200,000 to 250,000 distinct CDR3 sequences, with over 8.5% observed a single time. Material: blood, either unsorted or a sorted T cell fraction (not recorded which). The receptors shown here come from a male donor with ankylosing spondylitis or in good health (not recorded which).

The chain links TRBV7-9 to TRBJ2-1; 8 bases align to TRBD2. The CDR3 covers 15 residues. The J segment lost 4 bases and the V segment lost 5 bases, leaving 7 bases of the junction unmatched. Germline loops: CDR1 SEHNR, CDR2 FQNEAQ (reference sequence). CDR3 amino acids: CASSAGLAEYNEQFF. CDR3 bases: TGTGCCAGCAGCGCCGGACTAGCAGAATACAATGAGCAGTTCTTC.

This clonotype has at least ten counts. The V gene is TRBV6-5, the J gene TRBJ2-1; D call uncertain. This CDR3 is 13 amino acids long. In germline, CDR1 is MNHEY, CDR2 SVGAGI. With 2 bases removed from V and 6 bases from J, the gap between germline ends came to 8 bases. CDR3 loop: CASSYGRGNEQFF. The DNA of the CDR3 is TGTGCCAGCAGTTACGGGCGAGGCAATGAGCAGTTCTTC.

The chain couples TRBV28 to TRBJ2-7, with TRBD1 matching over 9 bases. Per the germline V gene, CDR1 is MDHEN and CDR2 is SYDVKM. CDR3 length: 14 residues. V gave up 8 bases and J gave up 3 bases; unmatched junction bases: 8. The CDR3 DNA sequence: TGTGCCAGCCTCGACCGGACAGGGGACTACGAGCAGTACTTC. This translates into CASLDRTGDYEQYF.

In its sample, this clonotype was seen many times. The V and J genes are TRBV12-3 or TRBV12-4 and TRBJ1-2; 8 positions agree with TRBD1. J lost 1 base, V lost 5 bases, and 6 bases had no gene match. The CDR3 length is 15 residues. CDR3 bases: TGTGCCAGCAGTACTGCGACAGGGGTTAACTATGGCTACACCTTC. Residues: CASSTATGVNYGYTF.

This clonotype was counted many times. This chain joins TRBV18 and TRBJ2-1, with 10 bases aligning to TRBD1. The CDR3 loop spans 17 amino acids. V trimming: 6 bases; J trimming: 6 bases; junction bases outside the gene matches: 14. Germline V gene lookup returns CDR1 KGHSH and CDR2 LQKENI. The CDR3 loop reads CASSRQTGTGVANEQFF. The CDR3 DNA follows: TGTGCCAGCTCGCGACAGACCGGGACAGGGGTAGCCAATGAGCAGTTCTTC. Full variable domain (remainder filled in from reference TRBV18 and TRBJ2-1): NAGVMQNPRHLVRRRGQEARLRCSPMKGHSHVYWYRQLPEEGLKFMVYLQKENIIDESGMPKERFSAEFPKEGPSILRIQQVVRGDSAAYFCASSRQTGTGVANEQFFGPGTRLTVL.

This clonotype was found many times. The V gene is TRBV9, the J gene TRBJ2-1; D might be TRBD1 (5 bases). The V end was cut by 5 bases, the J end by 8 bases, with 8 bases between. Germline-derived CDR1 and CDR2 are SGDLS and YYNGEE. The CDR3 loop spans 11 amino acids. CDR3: CASRGVHEQFF. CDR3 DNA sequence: TGTGCCAGCAGAGGGGTCCATGAGCAGTTCTTC.

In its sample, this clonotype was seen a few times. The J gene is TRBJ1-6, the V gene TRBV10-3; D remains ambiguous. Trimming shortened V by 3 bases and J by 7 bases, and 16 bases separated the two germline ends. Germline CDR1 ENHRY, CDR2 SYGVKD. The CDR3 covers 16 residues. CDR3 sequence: CAISDYADGLNSPLHF. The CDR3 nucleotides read TGTGCCATCAGTGATTACGCCGACGGACTAAATTCACCCCTCCACTTT.

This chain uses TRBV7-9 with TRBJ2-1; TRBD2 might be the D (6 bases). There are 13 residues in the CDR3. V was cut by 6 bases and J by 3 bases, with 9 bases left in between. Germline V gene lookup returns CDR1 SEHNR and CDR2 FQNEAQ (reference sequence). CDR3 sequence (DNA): TGTGCCAGCAGGGGGACTGGCTACAATGAGCAGTTCTTC. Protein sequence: CASRGTGYNEQFF. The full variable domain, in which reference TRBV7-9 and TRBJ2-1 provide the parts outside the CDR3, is DTGVSQNPRHKITKRGQNVTFRCDPISEHNRLYWYRQTLGQGPEFLTYFQNEAQLEKSRLLSDRFSAERPKGSFSTLEIQRTEQGDSAMYLCASRGTGYNEQFFGPGTRLTVL.

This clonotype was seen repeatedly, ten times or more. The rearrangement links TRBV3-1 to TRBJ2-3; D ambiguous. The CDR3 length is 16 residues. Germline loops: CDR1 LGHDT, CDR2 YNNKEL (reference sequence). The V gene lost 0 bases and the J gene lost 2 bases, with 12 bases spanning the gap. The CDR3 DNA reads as TGTGCCAGCAGCCAAGAAGGAATAGGCTTCACAGATACGCAGTATTTT. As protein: CASSQEGIGFTDTQYF.

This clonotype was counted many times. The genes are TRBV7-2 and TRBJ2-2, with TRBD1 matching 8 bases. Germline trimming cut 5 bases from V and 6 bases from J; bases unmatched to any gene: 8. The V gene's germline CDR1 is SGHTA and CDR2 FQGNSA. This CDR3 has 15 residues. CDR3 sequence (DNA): TGTGCCAGCAGCATGCAGGGGGCTAGTGCCGGGGAGCTGTTTTTT. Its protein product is CASSMQGASAGELFF.

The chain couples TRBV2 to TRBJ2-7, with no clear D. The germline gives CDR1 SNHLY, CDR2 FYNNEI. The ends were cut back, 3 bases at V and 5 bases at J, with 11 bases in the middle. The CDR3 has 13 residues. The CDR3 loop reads CASSDQDPNEQYF. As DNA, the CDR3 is TGTGCCAGCAGTGATCAGGATCCCAACGAGCAGTACTTC.

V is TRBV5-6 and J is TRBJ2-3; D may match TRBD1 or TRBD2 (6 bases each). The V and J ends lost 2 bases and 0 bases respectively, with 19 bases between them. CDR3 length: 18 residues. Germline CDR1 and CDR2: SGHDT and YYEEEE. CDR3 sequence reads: CASSFGAETGRSTDTQYF. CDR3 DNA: TGTGCCAGCAGCTTTGGCGCGGAAACAGGGAGGAGCACAGATACGCAGTATTTT.

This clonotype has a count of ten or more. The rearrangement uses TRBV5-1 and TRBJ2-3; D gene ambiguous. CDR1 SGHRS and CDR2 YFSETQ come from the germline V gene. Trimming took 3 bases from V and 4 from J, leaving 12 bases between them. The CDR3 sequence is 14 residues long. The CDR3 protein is CASSSYPAPDTQYF. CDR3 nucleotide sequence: TGCGCCAGCAGCTCCTACCCCGCCCCAGATACGCAGTATTTT.

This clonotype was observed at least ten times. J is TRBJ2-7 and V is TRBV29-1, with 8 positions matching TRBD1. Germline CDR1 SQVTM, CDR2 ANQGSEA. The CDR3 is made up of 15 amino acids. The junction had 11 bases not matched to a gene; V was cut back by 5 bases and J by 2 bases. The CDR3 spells CSVNTKDRVPYEQYF. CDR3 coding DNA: TGCAGCGTTAATACGAAGGACAGGGTCCCCTACGAGCAGTACTTC.

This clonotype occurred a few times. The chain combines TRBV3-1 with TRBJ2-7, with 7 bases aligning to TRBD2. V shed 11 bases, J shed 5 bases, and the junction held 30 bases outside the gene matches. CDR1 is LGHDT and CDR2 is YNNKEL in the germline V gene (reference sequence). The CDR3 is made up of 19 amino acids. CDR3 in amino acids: CACSQVLASSRELMNEQYF. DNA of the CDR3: TGTGCCTGCTCCCAAGTCCTGGCCTCCTCGCGGGAGCTAATGAACGAGCAGTACTTC.

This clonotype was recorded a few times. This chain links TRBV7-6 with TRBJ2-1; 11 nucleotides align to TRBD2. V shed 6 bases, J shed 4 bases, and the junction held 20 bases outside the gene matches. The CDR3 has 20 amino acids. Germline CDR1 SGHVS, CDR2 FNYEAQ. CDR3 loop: CASRQLSGNSGGAGYNEQFF. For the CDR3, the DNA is TGTGCCAGCAGGCAGCTTAGCGGTAATAGCGGGGGGGCCGGTTACAATGAGCAGTTCTTC.

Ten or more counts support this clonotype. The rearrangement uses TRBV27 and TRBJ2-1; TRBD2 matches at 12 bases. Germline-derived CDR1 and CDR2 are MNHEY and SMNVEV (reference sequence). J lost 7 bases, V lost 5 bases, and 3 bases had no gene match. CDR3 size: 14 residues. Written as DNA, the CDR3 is TGTGCCAGCAGTGGGACTAGCGGGTTTAATGAGCAGTTCTTC. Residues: CASSGTSGFNEQFF.

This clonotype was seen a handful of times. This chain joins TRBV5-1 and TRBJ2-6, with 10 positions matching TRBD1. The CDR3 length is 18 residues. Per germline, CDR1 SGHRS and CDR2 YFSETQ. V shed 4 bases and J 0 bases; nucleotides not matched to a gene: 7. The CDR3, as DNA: TGCGCCAGCAGCGCCCGGACAGGGGGTCCCTCTGGGGCCAACGTCCTGACTTTC. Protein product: CASSARTGGPSGANVLTF. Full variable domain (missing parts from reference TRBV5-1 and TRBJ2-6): KAGVTQTPRYLIKTRGQQVTLSCSPISGHRSVSWYQQTPGQGLQFLFEYFSETQRNKGNFPGRFSGRQFSNSRSEMNVSTLELGDSALYLCASSARTGGPSGANVLTFGAGSRLTVL.

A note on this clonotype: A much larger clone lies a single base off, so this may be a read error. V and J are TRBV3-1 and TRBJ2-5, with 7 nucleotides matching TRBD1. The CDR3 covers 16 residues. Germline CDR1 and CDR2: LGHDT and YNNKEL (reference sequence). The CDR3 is CSSSQIDRAPWETQYF. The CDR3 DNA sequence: TGTTCCAGCAGCCAAATAGACAGGGCCCCGTGGGAGACCCAGTACTTC.

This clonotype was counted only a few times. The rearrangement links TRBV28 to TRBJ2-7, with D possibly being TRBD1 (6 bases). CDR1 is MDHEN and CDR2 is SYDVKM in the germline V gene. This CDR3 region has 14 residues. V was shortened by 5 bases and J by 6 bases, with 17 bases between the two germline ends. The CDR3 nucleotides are TGTGCCAGCAGTCGGGGCCCTACAGGGTCCGAGCAGTACTTC. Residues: CASSRGPTGSEQYF.

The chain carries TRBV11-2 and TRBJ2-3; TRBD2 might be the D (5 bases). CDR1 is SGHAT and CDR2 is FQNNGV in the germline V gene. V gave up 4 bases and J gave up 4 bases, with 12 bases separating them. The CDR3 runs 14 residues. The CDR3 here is CASSSPAASDTQYF. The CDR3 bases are TGTGCCAGCAGCTCCCCAGCGGCCTCAGATACGCAGTATTTT.

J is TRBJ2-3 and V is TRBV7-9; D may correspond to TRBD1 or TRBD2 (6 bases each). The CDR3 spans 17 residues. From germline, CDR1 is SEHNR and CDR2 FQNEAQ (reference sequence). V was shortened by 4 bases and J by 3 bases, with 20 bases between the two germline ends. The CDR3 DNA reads TGTGCCAGCAGCTCAGGCCTACAGGGAGGTGGTACAGATACGCAGTATTTT. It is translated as CASSSGLQGGGTDTQYF.

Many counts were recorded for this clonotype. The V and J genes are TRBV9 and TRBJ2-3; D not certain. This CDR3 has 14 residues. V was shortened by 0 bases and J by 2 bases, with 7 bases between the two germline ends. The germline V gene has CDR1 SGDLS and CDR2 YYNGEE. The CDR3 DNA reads TGTGCCAGCAGCGTAGGAGGTACCACAGATACGCAGTATTTT. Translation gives CASSVGGTTDTQYF.

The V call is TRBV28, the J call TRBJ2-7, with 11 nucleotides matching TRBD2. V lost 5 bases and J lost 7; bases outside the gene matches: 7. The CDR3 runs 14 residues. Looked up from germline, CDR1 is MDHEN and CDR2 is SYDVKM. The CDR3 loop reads CASSTSGSQREQYF. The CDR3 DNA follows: TGTGCCAGCAGTACTAGCGGGAGCCAACGGGAGCAGTACTTC.

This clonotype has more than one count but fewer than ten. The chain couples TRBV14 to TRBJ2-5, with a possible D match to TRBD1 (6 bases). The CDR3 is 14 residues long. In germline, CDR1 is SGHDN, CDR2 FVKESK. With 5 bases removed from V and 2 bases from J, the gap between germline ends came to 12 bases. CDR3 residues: CASSGRQAQETQYF. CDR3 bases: TGTGCCAGCAGCGGCCGACAGGCACAAGAGACCCAGTACTTC. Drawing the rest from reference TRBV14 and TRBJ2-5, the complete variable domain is EAGVTQFPSHSVIEKGQTVTLRCDPISGHDNLYWYRRVMGKEIKFLLHFVKESKQDESGMPNNRFLAERTGGTYSTLKVQPAELEDSGVYFCASSGRQAQETQYFGPGTRLLVL.

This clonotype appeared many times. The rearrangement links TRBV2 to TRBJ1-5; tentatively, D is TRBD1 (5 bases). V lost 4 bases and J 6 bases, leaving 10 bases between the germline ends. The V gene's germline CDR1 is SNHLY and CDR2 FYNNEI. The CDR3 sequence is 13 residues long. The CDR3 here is CASSVRAAQPQHF. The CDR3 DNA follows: TGTGCCAGCAGTGTCAGGGCGGCTCAGCCCCAGCATTTT.

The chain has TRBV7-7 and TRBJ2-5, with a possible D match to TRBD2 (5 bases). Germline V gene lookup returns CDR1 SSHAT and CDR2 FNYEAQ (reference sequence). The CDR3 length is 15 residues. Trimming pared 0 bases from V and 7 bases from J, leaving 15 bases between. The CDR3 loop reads CASSLAFLPAGTQYF. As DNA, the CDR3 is TGTGCCAGCAGCTTAGCGTTTCTTCCCGCGGGGACCCAGTACTTC. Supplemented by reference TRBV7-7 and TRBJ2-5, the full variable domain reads GAGVSQSPRYKVTKRGQDVTLRCDPISSHATLYWYQQALGQGPEFLTYFNYEAQPDKSGLPSDRFSAERPEGSISTLTIQRTEQRDSAMYRCASSLAFLPAGTQYFGPGTRLLVL.

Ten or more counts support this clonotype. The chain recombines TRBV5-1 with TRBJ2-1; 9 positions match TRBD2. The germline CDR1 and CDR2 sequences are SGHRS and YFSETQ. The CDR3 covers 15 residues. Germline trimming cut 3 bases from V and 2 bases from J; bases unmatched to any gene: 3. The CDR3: CASSWREGAYNEQFF. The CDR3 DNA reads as TGCGCCAGCAGCTGGCGGGAGGGGGCCTACAATGAGCAGTTCTTC.

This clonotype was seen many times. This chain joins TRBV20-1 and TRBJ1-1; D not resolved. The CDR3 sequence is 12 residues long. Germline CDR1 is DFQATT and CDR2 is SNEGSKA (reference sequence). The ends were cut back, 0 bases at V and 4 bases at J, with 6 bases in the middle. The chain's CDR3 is CSARDRGTEAFF. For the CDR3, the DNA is TGCAGTGCTAGAGATCGGGGCACTGAAGCTTTCTTT.

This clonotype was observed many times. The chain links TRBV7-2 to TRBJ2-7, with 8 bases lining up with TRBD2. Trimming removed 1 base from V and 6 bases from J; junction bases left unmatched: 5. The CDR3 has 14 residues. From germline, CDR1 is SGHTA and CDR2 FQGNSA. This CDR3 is CASSLGREAGEQYF. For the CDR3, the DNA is TGTGCCAGCAGCTTAGGGCGGGAGGCCGGCGAGCAGTACTTC.